This TCR beta chain was sequenced in a study of early T cells in non-severe SARS-CoV-2 infection. The wider study: The chains were unpaired, and the sequenced material was bulk RNA from unsorted whole blood.

Molecules of cDNA were individually given unique molecular identifiers that were attached to them. TCRdb used MiXCR to reprocess the 5' RACE reads, holding one entry per CDR3 protein. The sample records 55,000 to 75,000 distinct CDR3 sequences, less than 15% being singletons. V shed 1 base and J 6 bases; nucleotides not matched to a gene: 5. CDR1 DFQATT and CDR2 SNEGSKA come from the germline V gene (reference sequence). CDR3 size: 14 residues. Sequencing was done on a sample of whole blood. The TCR sequence derives from an adult who was a healthcare worker with PCR-confirmed SARS-CoV-2 infection or an uninfected control (not recorded which). The gene calls are TRBV20-1 and TRBJ2-2; TRBD1 agrees at 7 bases. CDR3 coding DNA: TGCAGTGCTAGAGGACAGGGTAACTCCGGGGAGCTGTTTTTT. Its protein is CSARGQGNSGELFF.